This T cell receptor (beta chain) was sequenced during a study of T cells in Graves' hyperthyroidism and ophthalmopathy. There were TCR beta CDR3 regions amplified from RNA transcripts. Using the HTBI primer set, a first-round RT-PCR was run on the TCR CDR3. TCRdb called the multiplex PCR reads again in MiXCR, with one record for every CDR3 protein. The sample contains around 280,000 distinct CDR3 sequences, roughly 14% of which appear only once. This clonotype was observed at least ten times. The ends lost 3 bases at V and 8 bases at J; junction bases unmatched: 3. Per germline, CDR1 SGHDN and CDR2 FVKESK. The CDR3 loop spans 13 amino acids.

The chain uses TRBV14 and TRBJ2-1, with 8 nucleotides matching TRBD2. The sequence was obtained from a woman in her 30s with Graves' hyperthyroidism that later progressed to Graves' ophthalmopathy. What was sequenced was blood. CDR3 amino acids: CASSQELADEQFF. CDR3 in DNA: TGTGCCAGCAGCCAGGAACTAGCGGATGAGCAGTTCTTC.